This T cell receptor beta chain was retrieved from a study of cytomegalovirus exposure and HLA in healthy donors. The study's findings and limits: Three of the chains that were CMV-associated were confirmed in vitro to be specific for CMV antigens. An analysis was carried out later, and it reportedly showed fewer N-insertions in an Asian-associated ancestry cluster than the approximately 670-donor mean. Most of the TCR beta V segments (in an earlier analysis) were productive either about 87% or about 30% of the time.

V lost 6 bases and J 4 bases, leaving 16 bases between the germline ends. In germline, CDR1 is SGHTS, CDR2 YDEGEE. The CDR3 has 14 residues. Vbeta (60) and Jbeta (13) primers were used in the PCR. Repertoires were generated with immunoSEQ multiplex PCR, while TCRdb's copy carries only in-frame clones and drops some. The sample includes roughly 130,000 clones, 75% to 85% of them seen just once. This clone was seen just once. Its antigen remains unidentified. The sample taken for sequencing was PBMCs. This sequence was found in a man aged 35-49 years in good health and CMV-seronegative. The chain has TRBV5-8 and TRBJ2-5; the D gene is possibly TRBD2 (5 bases). The CDR3 coding sequence is TGTGCCAGCAAGAACGGGATGGGCAGAGAGACCCAGTACTTC. As protein: CASKNGMGRETQYF.